The rows below give T cell receptor beta chains drawn from one sample of a study of T cells in AML relapse after transplant. TCRdb re-derived calls from the PCR reads in MiXCR, one entry per CDR3 protein. The repertoire consists of about 3,500 distinct CDR3 sequences, with around 10% occurring once and the leading ten covering less than 40%. The specimen comprised bone marrow, either the whole sample or a sorted T cell fraction (not recorded which), sampled in complete remission. The origin of the receptors is a human donor who had a stem cell transplant for acute myeloid leukemia. The graft donor may be the source of some T cells. The CDR3 runs from the conserved cysteine through the conserved F or W. The order of the fields is D gene, clone size, J gene, V gene, CDR3 DNA, CDR3 protein. D genes are given only for firm matches. Clone size is given for some rows only: seen once, a few or many times, or a class if the clone is expanded.

d_gene: NA
abundance: medium-sized
j_gene: TRBJ1-2
v_gene: TRBV10-3
CDR3nt: TGTGCCACCGCTCCCGGGACAACCACCTATGGCTACACCTTC
CDR3aa: CATAPGTTTYGYTF

d_gene: NA
abundance: many
j_gene: TRBJ1-1
v_gene: TRBV15
CDR3nt: TGTGCCACCAGCAGAGGAGGGGGGCCGGCAAGAAGTATGAACACTGAAGCTTTCTTT
CDR3aa: CATSRGGGPARSMNTEAFF

d_gene: NA
abundance: few
j_gene: TRBJ1-4
v_gene: TRBV5-1
CDR3nt: TGCGCCAGCAGCATGCAAGGGGTTCATGAAAAACTGTTTTTT
CDR3aa: CASSMQGVHEKLFF

d_gene: TRBD1
abundance: medium-sized
j_gene: TRBJ1-4
v_gene: TRBV20-1
CDR3nt: TGCAGTGCTAGCCCTGACAGGGTCAGTCGAGAAAAACTGTTTTTT
CDR3aa: CSASPDRVSREKLFF

d_gene: TRBD1
abundance: medium-sized
j_gene: TRBJ2-2
v_gene: TRBV28
CDR3nt: TGTGCCAGCAGTGAGACGGACAGGACCTTCTTAAAGCTGTTTTTT
CDR3aa: CASSETDRTFLKLFF

d_gene: TRBD1
abundance: medium-sized
j_gene: TRBJ1-6
v_gene: TRBV12-3/TRBV12-4
CDR3nt: TGTGCCAGCAGTCGGGACAGGGTAAACTCACCCCTCCACTTT
CDR3aa: CASSRDRVNSPLHF

d_gene: TRBD1
abundance: medium-sized
j_gene: TRBJ2-5
v_gene: TRBV18
CDR3nt: TGTGCCAGCTCACCTGGAACAGGGGGAGAGACCCAGTACTTC
CDR3aa: CASSPGTGGETQYF

d_gene: NA
abundance: medium-sized
j_gene: TRBJ2-7
v_gene: TRBV7-2
CDR3nt: TGTGCCAGCAGCTTAGCGGGGGGGCCAAAATACGAGCAGTACTTC
CDR3aa: CASSLAGGPKYEQYF

d_gene: NA
abundance: NA
j_gene: TRBJ2-2
v_gene: TRBV5-6
CDR3nt: TGTGCCAGCAGCAGGACCGGGATGCTTCAGGGCACCGGGGAGCTGTTTTTT
CDR3aa: CASSRTGMLQGTGELFF

d_gene: TRBD2
abundance: large
j_gene: TRBJ2-3
v_gene: TRBV7-8
CDR3nt: TGTGCCAGCAGGATAAGAGCGGGGAGCCAAGATACGCAGTATTTT
CDR3aa: CASRIRAGSQDTQYF

d_gene: NA
abundance: medium-sized
j_gene: TRBJ1-1
v_gene: TRBV29-1
CDR3nt: TGCAGCCTATCAAGGGGACTTGAAGCTTTCTTT
CDR3aa: CSLSRGLEAFF

d_gene: TRBD2
abundance: medium-sized
j_gene: TRBJ2-5
v_gene: TRBV27
CDR3nt: TGTGCCAGCAGTACGGGACTAGTACTGGAGACCCAGTACTTC
CDR3aa: CASSTGLVLETQYF

d_gene: TRBD1
abundance: medium-sized
j_gene: TRBJ1-6
v_gene: TRBV20-1
CDR3nt: TGCAGTGCTAGGACGACAGGGTCGAGTTCACCCCTCCACTTT
CDR3aa: CSARTTGSSSPLHF

d_gene: TRBD1
abundance: few
j_gene: TRBJ2-2
v_gene: TRBV7-9
CDR3nt: TGTGCCAGCAGCTTTAACGACAGGGGTAACACCGGGGAGCTGTTTTTT
CDR3aa: CASSFNDRGNTGELFF

d_gene: NA
abundance: medium-sized
j_gene: TRBJ2-2
v_gene: TRBV4-3
CDR3nt: TGCGCCAGCAGCCAAGCTTTGCCAGGCACCGGGGAGCTGTTTTTT
CDR3aa: CASSQALPGTGELFF

d_gene: NA
abundance: NA
j_gene: TRBJ1-1
v_gene: TRBV30
CDR3nt: TGTGCCTGGACCATTTCGACAGTGAACACTGAAGCTTTCTTT
CDR3aa: CAWTISTVNTEAFF

d_gene: NA
abundance: few
j_gene: TRBJ2-5
v_gene: TRBV7-2
CDR3nt: TGTGCCAGCAGCTCCGGCCATAAAGAGACCCAGTACTTC
CDR3aa: CASSSGHKETQYF

d_gene: TRBD1
abundance: many
j_gene: TRBJ2-1
v_gene: TRBV7-3
CDR3nt: TGTGCCAGCAGCACCTCCGGGACAGGGACCTACAATGAGCAGTTCTTC
CDR3aa: CASSTSGTGTYNEQFF

d_gene: NA
abundance: medium-sized
j_gene: TRBJ2-2
v_gene: TRBV6-1
CDR3nt: TGTGCCAGCAGTAGCGACAGGGCGGGGTACACCGGGGAGCTGTTTTTT
CDR3aa: CASSSDRAGYTGELFF

d_gene: TRBD1
abundance: medium-sized
j_gene: TRBJ1-2
v_gene: TRBV3-1
CDR3nt: TGTGCCAGCAGCTACCGCCGTGCCAGGGGGCTGTTTGGCTACACCTTC
CDR3aa: CASSYRRARGLFGYTF

d_gene: TRBD1
abundance: medium-sized
j_gene: TRBJ1-6
v_gene: TRBV20-1
CDR3nt: TGCAGTGCTAGAGAACCGGGACAGGGAAGTTCACCCCTCCACTTT
CDR3aa: CSAREPGQGSSPLHF

d_gene: TRBD1
abundance: medium-sized
j_gene: TRBJ1-1
v_gene: TRBV5-1
CDR3nt: TGCGCCAGCAGCTCACCAAAGACAGGGGGCTCGAACACTGAAGCTTTCTTT
CDR3aa: CASSSPKTGGSNTEAFF

d_gene: NA
abundance: few
j_gene: TRBJ2-4
v_gene: TRBV7-9
CDR3nt: TGTGCCAGCAGCCCCCCGGGGGTAAACATTCAGTACTTC
CDR3aa: CASSPPGVNIQYF